This TCR beta chain was identified in a study of control samples from healthy donors and cancer patients. Produced via immunoSEQ multiplex PCR; TCRdb's table is partial and in-frame only. The repertoire holds about 150,000 clones, with around 90% as singletons. This TCR derives from a man in his thirties or forties in good health. The sample taken for sequencing was blood.

In nucleotides, the CDR3 is TGCGCCAGCAGCCAGGGACTAGTGAGTTCCTACAATGAGCAGTTCTTC. It encodes CASSQGLVSSYNEQFF. This sequence joins TRBV4-1 and TRBJ2-1; 8 bases are shared with TRBD2. The CDR3 is 16 amino acids. Per the germline V gene, CDR1 is MGHRA and CDR2 is YSYEKL. Trimming at V came to 3 bases and at J to 1 base, leaving 5 bases not matched to a gene.